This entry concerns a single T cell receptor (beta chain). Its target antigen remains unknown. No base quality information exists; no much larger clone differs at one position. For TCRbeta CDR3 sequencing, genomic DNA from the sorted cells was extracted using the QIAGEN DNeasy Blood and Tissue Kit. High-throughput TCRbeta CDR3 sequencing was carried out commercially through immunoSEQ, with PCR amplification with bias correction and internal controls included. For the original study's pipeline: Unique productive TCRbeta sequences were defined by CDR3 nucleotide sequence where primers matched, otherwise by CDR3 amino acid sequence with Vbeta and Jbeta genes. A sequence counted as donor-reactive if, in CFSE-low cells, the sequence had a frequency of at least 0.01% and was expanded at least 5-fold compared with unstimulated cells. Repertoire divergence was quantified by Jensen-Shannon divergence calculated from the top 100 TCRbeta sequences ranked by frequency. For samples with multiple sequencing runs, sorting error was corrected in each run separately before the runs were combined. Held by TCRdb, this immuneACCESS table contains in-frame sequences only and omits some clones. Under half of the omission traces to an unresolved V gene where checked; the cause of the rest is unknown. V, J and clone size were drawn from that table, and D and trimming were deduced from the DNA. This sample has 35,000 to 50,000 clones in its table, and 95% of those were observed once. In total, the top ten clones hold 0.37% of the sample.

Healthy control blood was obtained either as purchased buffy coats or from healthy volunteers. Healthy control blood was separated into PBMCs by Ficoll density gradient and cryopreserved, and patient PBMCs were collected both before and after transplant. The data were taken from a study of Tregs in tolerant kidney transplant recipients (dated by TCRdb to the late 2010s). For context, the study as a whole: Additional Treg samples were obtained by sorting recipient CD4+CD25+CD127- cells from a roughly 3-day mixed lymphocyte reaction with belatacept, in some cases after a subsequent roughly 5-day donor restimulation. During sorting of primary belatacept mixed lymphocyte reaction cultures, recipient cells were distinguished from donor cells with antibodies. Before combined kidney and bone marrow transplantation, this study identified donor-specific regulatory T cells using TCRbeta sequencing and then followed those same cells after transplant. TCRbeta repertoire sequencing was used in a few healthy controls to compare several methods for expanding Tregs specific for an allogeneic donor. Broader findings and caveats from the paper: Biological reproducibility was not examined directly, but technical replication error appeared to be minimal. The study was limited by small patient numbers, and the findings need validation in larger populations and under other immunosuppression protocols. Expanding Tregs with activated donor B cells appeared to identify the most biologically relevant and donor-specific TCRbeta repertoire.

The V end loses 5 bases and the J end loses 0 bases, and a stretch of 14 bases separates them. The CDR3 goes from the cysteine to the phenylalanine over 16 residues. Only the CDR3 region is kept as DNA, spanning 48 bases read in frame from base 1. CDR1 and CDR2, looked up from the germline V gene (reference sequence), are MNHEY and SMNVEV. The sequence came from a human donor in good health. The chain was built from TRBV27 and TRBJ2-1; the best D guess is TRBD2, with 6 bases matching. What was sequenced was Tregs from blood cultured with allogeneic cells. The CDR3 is CASSLVRGSSYNEQFF. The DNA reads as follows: TGTGCCAGCAGTCTCGTCCGGGGGAGCTCCTACAATGAGCAGTTCTTC.